These 8 T cell receptor beta chains were sequenced from one sample in a study. From the RT-PCR reads, TCRdb called clonotypes with MiXCR, one entry per CDR3 protein. The sample has more than 550,000 distinct CDR3 sequences, over 12% seen once. The specimen was memory CD4+ T cells from blood. These TCRs come from a female donor in good health, serving as a healthy control.

This chain joins TRBV20-1 and TRBJ2-5; no reliable D call. This CDR3 is built from 14 residues. CDR1 and CDR2 (germline): DFQATT, SNEGSKA (reference sequence). V lost 5 bases and J lost 5, with 18 bases in between. As DNA, the CDR3 is TGCAGTGCTCCCATAACGGGTGCCCTTGAGACCCAGTACTTC. It translates to CSAPITGALETQYF.

The V and J genes are TRBV12-3 or TRBV12-4 and TRBJ2-3, with D unclear. There are 13 residues in the CDR3. V lost 6 bases to trimming and J lost 4 bases, with 11 bases between them. In nucleotides, the CDR3 is TGTGCCAGCAGGGGATCGCCGGCAGATACGCAGTATTTT. Translating it yields CASRGSPADTQYF.

The chain links TRBV7-9 to TRBJ1-5; D is unresolved. Germline CDR1 and CDR2: SEHNR and FQNEAQ (reference sequence). This CDR3 has 18 amino acids. The V and J ends lost 8 bases and 0 bases respectively, with 23 bases between them. The CDR3 bases are TGTGCCAGCGTCAAGATGTGGGCAGGCGAACGTAGCAATCAGCCCCAGCATTTT. Its protein product is CASVKMWAGERSNQPQHF.

The chain links TRBV19 to TRBJ2-7; D is uncertain. Trimming pared 3 bases from V and 1 base from J, leaving 19 bases between. Germline V gene data show CDR1 as LNHDA and CDR2 as SQIVND (reference sequence). CDR3 length: 17 residues. The DNA for the CDR3 is TGTGCCAGTAGTATTTCATGGGGTGGACGTCGGTCCTACGAGCAGTACTTC. Translated, it gives CASSISWGGRRSYEQYF. The variable domain in full, completed from reference TRBV19 and TRBJ2-7, reads DGGITQSPKYLFRKEGQNVTLSCEQNLNHDAMYWYRQDPGQGLRLIYYSQIVNDFQKGDIAEGYSVSREKKESFPLTVTSAQKNPTAFYLCASSISWGGRRSYEQYFGPGTRLTVT.

This clonotype occurred many times. The CDR3 reads CASSLGFRDRGSPLHF. The CDR3 nucleotides are TGTGCCAGCAGCTTGGGGTTCCGGGACAGGGGATCACCCCTCCACTTT. The genes are TRBV7-9 and TRBJ1-6, with 10 nucleotides matching TRBD1. V was clipped by 3 bases and J by 10 bases; unmatched bases: 9. Germline CDR1 and CDR2: SEHNR and FQNEAQ (reference sequence). The length of the CDR3 is 16 residues.

This chain joins TRBV20-1 and TRBJ2-2; TRBD1 is a possible D gene (6 bases). This CDR3 has 16 residues. Per germline, CDR1 DFQATT and CDR2 SNEGSKA (reference sequence). With 5 bases removed from V and 5 bases from J, the gap between germline ends came to 21 bases. CDR3 loop: CSAPNPKTGGTGELFF. The CDR3 DNA follows: TGCAGTGCTCCCAATCCCAAGACAGGCGGAACCGGGGAGCTGTTTTTT.

The CDR3 DNA sequence: TGCGCCAGCAGCTCATCTAGCGGGGGGCCCAAGGGAGATACGCAGTATTTT. Translated, it gives CASSSSSGGPKGDTQYF. The chain carries TRBV5-1 and TRBJ2-3, with TRBD2 matching over 11 bases. The J segment lost 5 bases and the V segment lost 3 bases, leaving 11 bases of the junction unmatched. In germline, CDR1 is SGHRS, CDR2 YFSETQ. This CDR3 is 17 amino acids long.

This clonotype was seen many times. This chain uses TRBV4-2 with TRBJ1-1, with 9 bases identical to TRBD1. The CDR3 covers 16 residues. V shed 6 bases, J shed 3 bases, and the junction held 11 bases outside the gene matches. Germline V gives CDR1 LGHNA, CDR2 YNFKEQ. CDR3 loop: CASRTRDRVGDTEAFF. Written as DNA, the CDR3 is TGTGCCAGCAGAACTAGGGACAGGGTGGGGGACACTGAAGCTTTCTTT.